One sample yielded the 29 T cell receptor beta chains listed below, sequenced in a study of long-term antiretroviral therapy in people with HIV (dated by TCRdb to 2021 to 2024). The immunoSEQ hsTCRB v3.0 assay was used at survey level resolution to sequence the TRB variable region. What TCRdb holds here is the immuneACCESS table cut down to in-frame rearrangements. Part of the clones is not present; checked against another copy, under half of the missing clones reflect an unresolved V gene, and the others are unexplained. The sample data list more than 20,000 clones, and less than 90% of these were observed just once. The ten largest clones take up nearly 3.5% of the sample. Sequencing used unsorted PBMCs, obtained 1.9 years after starting antiretroviral therapy. These receptors were obtained from a woman aged 45-65 years with HIV.

This clone has only one observation. The chain uses TRBV18 and TRBJ2-3; 11 bases are a match to TRBD1. Trimming at V came to 2 bases and at J to 4 bases, leaving 5 bases not matched to a gene. The germline gives CDR1 KGHSH, CDR2 LQKENI. The CDR3 has 16 residues. The chain's CDR3 is CASSPVPGQGADTQYF. CDR3 nucleotides: TGTGCCAGCTCACCAGTCCCGGGACAGGGGGCAGATACGCAGTATTTT.

V gene TRBV7-2 combines with J gene TRBJ1-6; 7 bases agree with TRBD1. From germline, CDR1 is SGHTA and CDR2 FQGNSA. This CDR3 region has 14 residues. The trim removed 5 bases at V and 7 bases at J, leaving 5 bases unmatched. The DNA for the CDR3 is TGTGCCAGCAGCGCCAGGGGGTTGAATTCACCCCTCCACTTT. Encoded protein: CASSARGLNSPLHF.

The chain joins TRBV19 to TRBJ1-2; 7 positions agree with TRBD1. This CDR3 has 16 amino acids. Germline values: CDR1 LNHDA, CDR2 SQIVND (reference sequence). V lost 8 bases and J lost 8; bases outside the gene matches: 20. The CDR3 protein is CASRRPDRTSAGGYTF. DNA for the CDR3: TGTGCCAGTCGACGACCGGACAGGACCTCTGCGGGGGGCTACACCTTC.

The V call is TRBV18, the J call TRBJ2-7, with 9 positions matching TRBD2. The length of the CDR3 is 16 residues. Germline trimming cut 4 bases from V and 3 bases from J; bases unmatched to any gene: 10. The germline V gene has CDR1 KGHSH and CDR2 LQKENI. The CDR3 loop is CASSLQGSGGIYEQYF. Written as DNA, the CDR3 is TGTGCCAGCTCACTCCAAGGTAGCGGGGGTATCTACGAGCAGTACTTC.

The rearrangement links TRBV18 to TRBJ2-1; tentatively, D is TRBD2 (6 bases). Trimming took 6 bases from V and 0 from J, leaving 9 bases between them. Germline V CDR1 and CDR2: KGHSH, LQKENI. The CDR3 contains 14 residues. CDR3 DNA: TGTGCCAGCTCCCCCGGGAGCTCCTACAATGAGCAGTTCTTC. It yields the protein CASSPGSSYNEQFF.

The CDR3 sequence is CASSPSGQGDYGYTF. CDR3 DNA sequence: TGTGCCAGCTCACCATCGGGACAGGGAGACTATGGCTACACCTTC. This chain links TRBV18 with TRBJ1-2; the match to TRBD1 covers 9 bases. Germline assignment: CDR1 KGHSH and CDR2 LQKENI. V was clipped by 2 bases and J by 3 bases; unmatched bases: 4. CDR3 length: 15 amino acids.

The rearrangement uses TRBV13 and TRBJ1-6; D is possibly TRBD1 (6 bases). The germline V and J ends were trimmed by 0 bases and 4 bases, with 22 bases remaining between them. The CDR3 runs 20 residues. Germline-derived CDR1 and CDR2 are PRHDT and FYEKMQ (reference sequence). The CDR3 DNA follows: TGTGCCAGCAGCTTAGGACAGGGTCTCCCTCAGTTGGGTTATAATTCACCCCTCCACTTT. Its protein is CASSLGQGLPQLGYNSPLHF.

The count of this clone is one. The chain combines TRBV7-2 with TRBJ1-1; D unclear. With 5 bases removed from V and 3 bases from J, the gap between germline ends came to 10 bases. CDR3 length equals 13 residues. Germline lookup yields CDR1 SGHTA and CDR2 FQGNSA. CDR3 nucleotides: TGTGCCAGCAGCCCCTGGACGTACACTGAAGCTTTCTTT. Encoded protein: CASSPWTYTEAFF. Looking up the rest from reference TRBV7-2 and TRBJ1-1 gives the full variable domain: GAGVSQSPSNKVTEKGKDVELRCDPISGHTALYWYRQSLGQGLEFLIYFQGNSAPDKSGLPSDRFSAERTGGSVSTLTIQRTQQEDSAVYLCASSPWTYTEAFFGQGTRLTVV.

The chain links TRBV5-1 to TRBJ2-7; D is possibly TRBD2 (5 bases). From germline, CDR1 is SGHRS and CDR2 YFSETQ. The CDR3 is made up of 14 amino acids. Trimming shortened V by 0 bases and J by 9 bases, and 16 bases separated the two germline ends. The CDR3 DNA follows: TGCGCCAGCAGCTTGGGAGTGGGCCCCGAGGGGCAGTACTTC. Translating it yields CASSLGVGPEGQYF.

The chain is built from TRBV4-1 and TRBJ2-5; a weak D match, TRBD2 (5 bases). The germline V and J ends were trimmed by 1 base and 4 bases, with 13 bases remaining between them. Germline assignment: CDR1 MGHRA and CDR2 YSYEKL. The CDR3 runs to 15 residues. CDR3 residues: CASSQGDRERETQYF. The CDR3, as DNA: TGCGCCAGCAGCCAAGGCGATCGGGAAAGAGAGACCCAGTACTTC.

The genes are TRBV2 and TRBJ2-3; a weak D match, TRBD2 (5 bases). V lost 3 bases and J lost 2, with 15 bases in between. Germline CDR1 reads SNHLY; CDR2 reads FYNNEI. The CDR3 contains 16 residues. As DNA, the CDR3 is TGTGCCAGCAGTGAGGCCCTAGCAAGTTTCACAGATACGCAGTATTTT. It encodes CASSEALASFTDTQYF.

This chain joins TRBV5-6 and TRBJ1-4, with D unresolved. CDR3 length: 18 amino acids. Germline V lookup: CDR1 SGHDT, CDR2 YYEEEE. Between the trimmed V and J ends, which lost 1 base and 0 bases, there was a span of 16 bases. CDR3 sequence reads: CASSLRPERMTTNEKLFF. The CDR3 DNA sequence: TGTGCCAGCAGCTTGAGGCCCGAGAGAATGACAACTAATGAAAAACTGTTTTTT.

V gene TRBV9 combines with J gene TRBJ2-2, with a possible D match to TRBD2 (6 bases). Between the trimmed V and J ends, which lost 3 bases and 0 bases, there was a span of 15 bases. Germline CDR1 SGDLS, CDR2 YYNGEE. The CDR3 covers 17 residues. Here the CDR3 DNA reads TGTGCCAGCAGCGCAGCCCTAGCGTCTGCGAACACCGGGGAGCTGTTTTTT. Its protein product is CASSAALASANTGELFF.

This clone was observed once. The gene calls are TRBV7-2 and TRBJ1-2; unclear D gene. This CDR3 spans 12 amino acids. Trimming removed 2 bases at V and 5 bases at J, with 6 bases between. From germline, CDR1 is SGHTA and CDR2 FQGNSA. CDR3 sequence reads: CASSLRIYGYTF. The CDR3 DNA follows: TGTGCCAGCAGCTTAAGGATTTATGGCTACACCTTC.

This chain joins TRBV11-1 and TRBJ2-2; possible D gene TRBD1, 6 bases. The V and J ends lost 1 base and 3 bases respectively, with 12 bases between them. The CDR3 is made up of 16 amino acids. The V gene's germline CDR1 is SGHAT and CDR2 FQDESV (reference sequence). This CDR3 is CASSLEGDSYTGELFF. CDR3 sequence (DNA): TGTGCCAGCAGCTTAGAGGGGGATTCATACACCGGGGAGCTGTTTTTT.

The V and J genes are TRBV28 and TRBJ2-1, with D possibly being TRBD2 (5 bases). The V gene lost 3 bases and the J gene lost 5 bases, with 8 bases spanning the gap. This CDR3 contains 13 residues. The germline V gene encodes CDR1 MDHEN and CDR2 SYDVKM. The CDR3 DNA is TGTGCCAGCAGTTTTTCCGGGAACAATGAGCAGTTCTTC. Residues: CASSFSGNNEQFF.

The genes are TRBV29-1 and TRBJ2-2; 7 nucleotides match TRBD1. Germline lookup yields CDR1 SQVTM and CDR2 ANQGSEA. The CDR3 runs to 24 residues. V trimming: 0 bases; J trimming: 8 bases; junction bases outside the gene matches: 36. The CDR3 spells CSVEDGYSEPGQIMLRVPTGELFF. DNA of the CDR3: TGCAGCGTTGAAGATGGGTATTCCGAACCGGGACAGATTATGCTTCGGGTCCCGACGGGGGAGCTGTTTTTT.

The CDR3 DNA reads TGTGCCAGTAGTATCGCAGGGGTGTTCTCCTACGAGCAGTACTTC. Amino acid sequence: CASSIAGVFSYEQYF. This chain connects TRBV19 to TRBJ2-7; D may be TRBD1 (6 bases). The V and J ends lost 3 bases and 0 bases respectively, with 12 bases between them. CDR3 size: 15 residues. Germline V gene data show CDR1 as LNHDA and CDR2 as SQIVND (reference sequence).

The DNA for the CDR3 is TGCGCCAGCAGCCAAGATACCGGAGCTCATAGCAATCAGCCCCAGCATTTT. Protein: CASSQDTGAHSNQPQHF. The V and J genes are TRBV4-3 and TRBJ1-5; D is uncertain. The V and J ends lost 0 bases and 0 bases respectively, with 12 bases between them. The germline V gene encodes CDR1 LGHNA and CDR2 YSLEER. The CDR3 totals 17 residues.

V is TRBV19 and J is TRBJ2-2; D is unresolved. The V end lost 6 bases, the J end lost 6 bases, and 20 bases lay between the germline ends. The CDR3 runs to 16 residues. Germline CDR1 is LNHDA and CDR2 is SQIVND (reference sequence). CDR3: CASSRRGSRLPGELFF. The CDR3, as DNA: TGTGCCAGTAGCCGTCGCGGTAGCCGCCTGCCCGGGGAGCTGTTTTTT.

The J gene is TRBJ2-1, the V gene TRBV6-1; 9 positions match TRBD1. The V and J ends lost 3 bases and 9 bases, in that order; junction bases with no gene match: 12. Germline V gives CDR1 MNHNS, CDR2 SASEGT. CDR3 length equals 16 residues. In DNA form, the CDR3 reads TGTGCCAGCAGTGACGGGACAGGGCTGGTTGTTAGTGAGCAGTTCTTC. This encodes CASSDGTGLVVSEQFF.

This chain connects TRBV5-5 to TRBJ2-2, with D perhaps TRBD1 (5 bases). CDR1 and CDR2 (germline): SGHKS, YYEKEE (reference sequence). V lost 4 bases, J lost 2 bases, and 24 bases lay in between. This CDR3 has 19 amino acids. The CDR3 is CASSISLGPRALNTGELFF. The CDR3 DNA sequence: TGTGCCAGCAGCATCTCCCTGGGGCCTAGGGCCCTCAACACCGGGGAGCTGTTTTTT. Supplemented by reference TRBV5-5 and TRBJ2-2, the full variable domain reads DAGVTQSPTHLIKTRGQQVTLRCSPISGHKSVSWYQQVLGQGPQFIFQYYEKEERGRGNFPDRFSARQFPNYSSELNVNALLLGDSALYLCASSISLGPRALNTGELFFGEGSRLTVL.

The rearrangement uses TRBV5-1 and TRBJ1-2, with D uncertain. Germline V CDR1 and CDR2: SGHRS, YFSETQ. Trimming took 4 bases from V and 0 from J, leaving 16 bases between them. The CDR3 has 16 residues. DNA of the CDR3: TGCGCCAGCAGCCGTACTTACAGTTCAGCTAACTATGGCTACACCTTC. It yields the protein CASSRTYSSANYGYTF.

J is TRBJ2-1 and V is TRBV7-9; 8 bases fit TRBD2. The trim removed 5 bases at V and 6 bases at J, leaving 9 bases unmatched. The CDR3 loop spans 15 amino acids. Per the germline V gene, CDR1 is SEHNR and CDR2 is FQNEAQ (reference sequence). CDR3 bases: TGTGCCAGCAGCCTTTCTCTACTAGCGGTCAATGAGCAGTTCTTC. This codes for CASSLSLLAVNEQFF.

This chain uses TRBV4-1 with TRBJ1-2, with no clear D. CDR3 size: 15 residues. Germline assignment: CDR1 MGHRA and CDR2 YSYEKL. The V and J ends lost 3 bases and 4 bases respectively, with 15 bases between them. The CDR3 sequence: CASSQDPAGSYGYTF. The CDR3 region has the DNA TGCGCCAGCAGCCAGGACCCCGCGGGTTCCTATGGCTACACCTTC.

Worth noting for this clone: The junction shows a germline mismatch at one end, possibly a read error. The chain is built from TRBV28 and TRBJ2-5; the D gene is possibly TRBD2 (5 bases). Germline loops: CDR1 MDHEN, CDR2 SYDVKM. The CDR3 length is 14 residues. The CDR3 here is CASSSASLQGTQYF. The CDR3, as DNA: TGTGCCAGCAGTTCCGCTAGCTTGCAAGGGACCCAGTACTTC. The full variable domain, its missing parts supplied by reference TRBV28 and TRBJ2-5, is DVKVTQSSRYLVKRTGEKVFLECVQDMDHENMFWYRQDPGLGLRLIYFSYDVKMKEKGDIPEGYSVSREKKERFSLILESASTNQTSMYLCASSSASLQGTQYFGPGTRLLVL.

This chain links TRBV23-1 with TRBJ1-4, with D unresolved. TRBV23-1 is designated an ORF whose function remains uncertain. Between the trimmed V and J ends, which lost 0 bases and 7 bases, there was a span of 9 bases. The CDR3 runs to 14 residues. The CDR3 spells CASSQSRVFEKLFF. Written as DNA, the CDR3 is TGCGCCAGCAGTCAATCACGTGTTTTTGAAAAACTGTTTTTT.

This clone has a handful of counts. The rearrangement joins TRBV5-4 to TRBJ2-1, with D possibly called TRBD1 or TRBD2 (5 bases each). Trimming removed 6 bases at V and 5 bases at J, with 15 bases between. The germline gives CDR1 SGHNT, CDR2 YYREEE (reference sequence). The CDR3 sequence is 14 residues long. The CDR3 spells CASTTQMGHNEQFF. In DNA, the CDR3 is TGTGCCAGCACAACGCAGATGGGACACAATGAGCAGTTCTTC.

This sequence joins TRBV7-9 and TRBJ1-2; D gene unclear. CDR3 length: 14 amino acids. Germline V gives CDR1 SEHNR, CDR2 FQNEAQ (reference sequence). V gave up 5 bases and J gave up 0 bases, with 10 bases separating them. The DNA for the CDR3 is TGTGCCAGCAGCCTCGACGGTGCTAACTATGGCTACACCTTC. As protein: CASSLDGANYGYTF.